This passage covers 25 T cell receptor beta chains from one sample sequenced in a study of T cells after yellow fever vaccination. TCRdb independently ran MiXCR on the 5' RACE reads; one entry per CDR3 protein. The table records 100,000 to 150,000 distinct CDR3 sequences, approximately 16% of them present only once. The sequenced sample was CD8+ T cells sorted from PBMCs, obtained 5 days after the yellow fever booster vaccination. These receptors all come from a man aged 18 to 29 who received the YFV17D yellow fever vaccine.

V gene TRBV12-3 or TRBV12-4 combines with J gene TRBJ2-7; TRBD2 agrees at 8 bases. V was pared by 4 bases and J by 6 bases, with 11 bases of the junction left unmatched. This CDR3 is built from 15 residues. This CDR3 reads CASSSGLVGAGEQYF. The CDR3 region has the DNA TGTGCCAGCAGTTCGGGACTAGTCGGAGCAGGCGAGCAGTACTTC.

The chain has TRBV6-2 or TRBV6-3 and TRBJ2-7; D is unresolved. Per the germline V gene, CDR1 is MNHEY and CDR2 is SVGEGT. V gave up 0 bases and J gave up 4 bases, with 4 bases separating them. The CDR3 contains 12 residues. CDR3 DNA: TGTGCCAGCAGTTACTCGGAGTACGAGCAGTACGTC. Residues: CASSYSEYEQYV.

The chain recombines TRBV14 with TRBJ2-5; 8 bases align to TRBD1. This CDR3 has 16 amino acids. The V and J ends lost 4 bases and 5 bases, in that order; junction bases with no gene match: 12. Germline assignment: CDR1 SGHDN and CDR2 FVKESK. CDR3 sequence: CASSPIRDRGQETQYF. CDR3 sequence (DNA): TGTGCCAGCAGCCCTATCCGAGACAGGGGCCAGGAGACCCAGTACTTC.

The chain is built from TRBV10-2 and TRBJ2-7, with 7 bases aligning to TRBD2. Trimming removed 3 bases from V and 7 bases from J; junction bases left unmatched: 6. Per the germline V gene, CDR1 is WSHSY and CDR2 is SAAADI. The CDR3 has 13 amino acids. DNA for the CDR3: TGCGCCAGCAGTGAAGCGGGGCCCCCAGAGCAGTACGTC. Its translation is CASSEAGPPEQYV.

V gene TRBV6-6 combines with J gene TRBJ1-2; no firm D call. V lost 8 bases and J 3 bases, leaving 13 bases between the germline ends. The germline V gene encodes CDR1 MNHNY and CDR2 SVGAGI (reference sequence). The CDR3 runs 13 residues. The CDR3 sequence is CASRRGEDYGYTF. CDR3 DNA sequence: TGTGCCAGCCGCCGGGGAGAGGACTATGGCTACACCTTC.

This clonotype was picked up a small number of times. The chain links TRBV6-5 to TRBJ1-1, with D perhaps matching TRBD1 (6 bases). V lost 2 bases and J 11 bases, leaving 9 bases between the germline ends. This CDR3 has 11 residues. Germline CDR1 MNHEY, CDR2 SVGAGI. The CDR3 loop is CASSYGDKAFF. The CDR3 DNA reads TGTGCCAGCAGTTACGGGGACAAGGCTTTCTTT.

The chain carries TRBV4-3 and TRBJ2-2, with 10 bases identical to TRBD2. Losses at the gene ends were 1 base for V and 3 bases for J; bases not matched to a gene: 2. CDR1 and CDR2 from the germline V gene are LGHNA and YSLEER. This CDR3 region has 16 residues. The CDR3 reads CASSQVAGGYTGELFF. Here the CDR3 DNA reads TGCGCCAGCAGCCAAGTAGCGGGGGGTTACACCGGGGAGCTGTTTTTT.

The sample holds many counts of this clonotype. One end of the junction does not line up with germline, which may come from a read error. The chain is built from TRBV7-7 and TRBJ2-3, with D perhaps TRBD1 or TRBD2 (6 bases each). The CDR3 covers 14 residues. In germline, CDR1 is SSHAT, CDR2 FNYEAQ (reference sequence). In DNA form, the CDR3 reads TGTGCTAGCAGCTTATTGGGGGGCGCAGATACGCAGTATTTT. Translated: CASSLLGGADTQYF.

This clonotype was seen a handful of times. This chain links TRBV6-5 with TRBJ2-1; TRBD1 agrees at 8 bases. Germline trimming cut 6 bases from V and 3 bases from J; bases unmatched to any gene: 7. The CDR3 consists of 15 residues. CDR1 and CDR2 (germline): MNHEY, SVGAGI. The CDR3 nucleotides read TGTGCCAGCAGAACCGGGACAGGCCTCTACAATGAGCAGTTCTTC. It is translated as CASRTGTGLYNEQFF.

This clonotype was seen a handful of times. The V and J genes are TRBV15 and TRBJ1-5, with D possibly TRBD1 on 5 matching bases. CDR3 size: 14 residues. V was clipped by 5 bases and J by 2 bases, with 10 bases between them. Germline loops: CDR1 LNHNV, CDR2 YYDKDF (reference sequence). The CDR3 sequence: CATSGATGNQPQHF. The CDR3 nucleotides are TGTGCCACCAGCGGGGCCACGGGCAATCAGCCCCAGCATTTT.

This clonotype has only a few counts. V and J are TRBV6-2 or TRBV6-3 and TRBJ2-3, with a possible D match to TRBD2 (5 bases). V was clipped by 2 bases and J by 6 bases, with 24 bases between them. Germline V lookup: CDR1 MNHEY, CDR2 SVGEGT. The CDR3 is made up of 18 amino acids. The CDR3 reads CASSYTPTRAWAMDTQYF. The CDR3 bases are TGTGCCAGCAGTTACACCCCAACTAGAGCTTGGGCAATGGATACGCAGTATTTT.

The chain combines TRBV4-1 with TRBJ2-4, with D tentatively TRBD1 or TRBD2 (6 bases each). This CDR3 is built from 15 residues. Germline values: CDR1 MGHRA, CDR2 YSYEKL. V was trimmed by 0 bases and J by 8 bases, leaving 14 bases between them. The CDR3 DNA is TGCGCCAGCAGCCAAGACCCGCATAGGGGGGACATTCAGTACTTC. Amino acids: CASSQDPHRGDIQYF.

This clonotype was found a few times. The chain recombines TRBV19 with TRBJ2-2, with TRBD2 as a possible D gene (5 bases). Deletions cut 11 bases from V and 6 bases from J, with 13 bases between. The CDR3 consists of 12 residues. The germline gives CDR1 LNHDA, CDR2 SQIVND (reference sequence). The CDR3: CACSAGAGELFF. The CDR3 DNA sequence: TGTGCCTGTTCCGCGGGCGCCGGGGAGCTGTTTTTT.

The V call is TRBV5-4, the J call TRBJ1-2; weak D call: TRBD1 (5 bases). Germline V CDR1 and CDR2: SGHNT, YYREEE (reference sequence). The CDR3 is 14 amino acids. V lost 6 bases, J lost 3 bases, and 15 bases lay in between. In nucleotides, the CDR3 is TGTGCCAGCAACCGGGGGGTTATCGACTATGGCTACACCTTC. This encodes CASNRGVIDYGYTF.

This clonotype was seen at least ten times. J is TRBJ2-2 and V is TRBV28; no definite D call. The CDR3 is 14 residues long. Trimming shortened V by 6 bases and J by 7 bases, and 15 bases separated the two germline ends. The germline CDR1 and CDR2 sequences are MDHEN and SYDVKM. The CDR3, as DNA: TGTGCCAGCAGCATGACACATTCGGGCGGGGAGCTGTTTTTT. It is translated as CASSMTHSGGELFF.

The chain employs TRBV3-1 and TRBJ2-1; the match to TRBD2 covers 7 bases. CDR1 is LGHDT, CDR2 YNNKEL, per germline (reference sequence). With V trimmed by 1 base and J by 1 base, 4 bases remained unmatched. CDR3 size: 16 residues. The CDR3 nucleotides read TGTGCCAGCAGCCAAGCGCCGGGGGGTTCCTACAATGAGCAGTTCTTC. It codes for CASSQAPGGSYNEQFF.

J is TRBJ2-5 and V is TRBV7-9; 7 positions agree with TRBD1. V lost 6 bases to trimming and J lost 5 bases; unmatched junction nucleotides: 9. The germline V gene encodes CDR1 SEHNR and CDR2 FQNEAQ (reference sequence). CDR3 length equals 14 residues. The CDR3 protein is CASSSRGRTETQYF. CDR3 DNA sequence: TGTGCCAGCAGTTCGAGGGGGCGAACGGAGACCCAGTACTTC. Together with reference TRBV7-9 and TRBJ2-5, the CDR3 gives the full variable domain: DTGVSQNPRHKITKRGQNVTFRCDPISEHNRLYWYRQTLGQGPEFLTYFQNEAQLEKSRLLSDRFSAERPKGSFSTLEIQRTEQGDSAMYLCASSSRGRTETQYFGPGTRLLVL.

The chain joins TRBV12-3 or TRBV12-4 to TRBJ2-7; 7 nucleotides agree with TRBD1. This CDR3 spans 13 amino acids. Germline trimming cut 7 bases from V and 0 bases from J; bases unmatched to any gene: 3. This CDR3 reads CASTRDSSYEQYF. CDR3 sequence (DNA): TGTGCCAGCACTCGGGACAGCTCCTACGAGCAGTACTTC.

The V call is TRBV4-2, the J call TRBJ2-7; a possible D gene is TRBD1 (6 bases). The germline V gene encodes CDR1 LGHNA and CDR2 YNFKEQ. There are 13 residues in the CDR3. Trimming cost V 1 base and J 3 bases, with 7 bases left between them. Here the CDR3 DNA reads TGTGCCAGCAGCCAAGTACAGGGCTACGAGCAGTACTTC. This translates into CASSQVQGYEQYF.

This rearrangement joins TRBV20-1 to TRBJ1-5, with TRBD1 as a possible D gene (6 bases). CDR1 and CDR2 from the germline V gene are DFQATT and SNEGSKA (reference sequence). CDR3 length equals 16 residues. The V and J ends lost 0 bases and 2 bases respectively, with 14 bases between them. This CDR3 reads CSAREAGVLGNQPQHF. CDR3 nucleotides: TGCAGTGCTAGAGAGGCAGGGGTCCTGGGCAATCAGCCCCAGCATTTT.

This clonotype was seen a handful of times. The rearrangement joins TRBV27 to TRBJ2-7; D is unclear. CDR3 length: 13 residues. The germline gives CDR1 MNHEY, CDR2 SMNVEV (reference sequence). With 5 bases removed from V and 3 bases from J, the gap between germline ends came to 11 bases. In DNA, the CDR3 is TGTGCCAGCAGTGCCGGAGATTACTACGAGCAGTACTTC. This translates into CASSAGDYYEQYF.

In DNA form, the CDR3 reads TGTGCCAGCAGCCTCAGCGGGGGGGAACCTTATACGCAGTATTTT. It specifies CASSLSGGEPYTQYF. The rearrangement links TRBV7-2 to TRBJ2-3; 10 bases line up with TRBD2. Germline CDR1 SGHTA, CDR2 FQGNSA. The CDR3 spans 15 residues. Losses at the gene ends were 5 bases for V and 7 bases for J; bases not matched to a gene: 9.

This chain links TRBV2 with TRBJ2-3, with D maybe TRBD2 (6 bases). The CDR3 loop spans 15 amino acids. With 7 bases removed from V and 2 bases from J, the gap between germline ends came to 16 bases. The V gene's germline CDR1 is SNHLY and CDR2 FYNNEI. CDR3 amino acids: CASKPGGYSTDTQYF. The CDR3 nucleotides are TGTGCCAGCAAACCTGGGGGGTATTCCACAGATACGCAGTATTTT.

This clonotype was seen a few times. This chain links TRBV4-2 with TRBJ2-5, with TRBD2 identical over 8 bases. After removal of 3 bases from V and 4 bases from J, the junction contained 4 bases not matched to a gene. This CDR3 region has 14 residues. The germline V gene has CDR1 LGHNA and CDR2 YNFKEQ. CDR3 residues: CASSHGGAAETQYF. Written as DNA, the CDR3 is TGTGCCAGCAGCCACGGGGGGGCCGCAGAGACCCAGTACTTC.

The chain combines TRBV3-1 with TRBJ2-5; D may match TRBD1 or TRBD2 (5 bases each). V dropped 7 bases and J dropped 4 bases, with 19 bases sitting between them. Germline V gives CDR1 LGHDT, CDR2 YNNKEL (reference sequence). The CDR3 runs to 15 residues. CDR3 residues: CASTQERGWRETQYF. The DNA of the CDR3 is TGTGCCAGCACCCAGGAGAGGGGATGGAGAGAGACCCAGTACTTC.